One T cell receptor (beta chain) is described in this entry. The target antigen is unknown. Trimming stripped 1 base from V and 2 bases from J, with 12 bases between. The CDR3 contains 15 residues. Looked up from germline, CDR1 is SEHNR and CDR2 is FQNEAQ (reference sequence). The data were obtained in a study of cytomegalovirus exposure and HLA in healthy donors. Study background: The 95 to 150 validation repertoires were produced on the same platform as the roughly 720 repertoires of the first cohort. This was reported in a later analysis. Study observations and caveats: Reported results showed that the classifier diagnosed cytomegalovirus status with high specificity and sensitivity. According to a subsequent analysis, TCR clusters from the first cohort were inclined to appear together in the 120 validation repertoires.

Method: immunoSEQ multiplex PCR; TCRdb's copy keeps in-frame clones and lacks some. The sample gives 150,000 to 200,000 clones, about 83% of which show up once; more than 1.2% is in the top ten. The TCR originated in a woman younger than 30 in good health and CMV-seronegative. Input material: PBMCs. The chain uses TRBV7-9 and TRBJ2-7; D is ambiguous. The CDR3 DNA sequence: TGTGCCAGCAGCTTAGGGGCCTTGGGTCCCTACGAGCAGTACTTC. This encodes CASSLGALGPYEQYF.